These 9 T cell receptor beta chains came from one sample sequenced in a study of T-cell reconstitution after alpha-beta-depleted transplantation in children. It was with unique molecular identifiers that the TCRbeta library was prepared. Using its own MiXCR run on the PCR reads, TCRdb lists one record per CDR3 protein. Of about 460,000 distinct CDR3 sequences in the sample, around 13% were seen once. Here the sequenced sample was PBMCs from the stem cell graft donor, taken from the stem cell graft. Receptors were obtained from a human donor who donated a stem cell graft to a child with combined immunodeficiency.

This clonotype has a handful of counts. V usage is TRBV6-2 or TRBV6-3 and J usage is TRBJ2-3; D gene unclear. Trimming left V 6 bases short and J 0 bases short, with 13 bases between. The CDR3 sequence is 15 residues long. Germline values: CDR1 MNHEY, CDR2 SVGEGT. The CDR3 is CASSSTLISTDTQYF. In DNA form, the CDR3 reads TGTGCCAGCAGCTCTACCCTGATAAGCACAGATACGCAGTATTTT.

The V gene is TRBV12-3 or TRBV12-4, the J gene TRBJ1-5; D is possibly TRBD1 (5 bases). V dropped 1 base and J dropped 6 bases, with 10 bases sitting between them. The CDR3 is made up of 14 amino acids. The CDR3 nucleotides read TGTGCCAGCAGTTTAGTCGCAGGGATTCAGCCCCAGCATTTT. Its translation is CASSLVAGIQPQHF.

The V and J genes are TRBV10-3 and TRBJ2-3, with D tentatively TRBD1 (5 bases). With 6 bases removed from V and 1 base from J, the gap between germline ends came to 14 bases. This CDR3 contains 15 residues. Germline V gene data show CDR1 as ENHRY and CDR2 as SYGVKD. CDR3 in DNA: TGTGCCATCAGATCAGTAGGGGATGGCACAGATACGCAGTATTTT. Translation gives CAIRSVGDGTDTQYF.

This clonotype was seen ten or more times. V usage is TRBV29-1 and J usage is TRBJ2-7, with 10 positions matching TRBD1. Unmatched junction bases numbered 7, after V lost 6 bases and J lost 5 bases. Germline assignment: CDR1 SQVTM and CDR2 ANQGSEA. The CDR3 length is 13 residues. CDR3 loop: CSVLRDRGNEQYF. For the CDR3, the DNA is TGCAGCGTCCTCCGGGACAGGGGAAACGAGCAGTACTTC.

The chain joins TRBV11-2 to TRBJ2-1; D gene ambiguous. Trimming pared 7 bases from V and 3 bases from J, leaving 10 bases between. The CDR3 consists of 13 residues. CDR1 SGHAT and CDR2 FQNNGV come from the germline V gene. The DNA for the CDR3 is TGTGCCAGCACCACAGACGTCTACAATGAGCAGTTCTTC. As protein: CASTTDVYNEQFF. Full variable domain (outside the CDR3, taken from reference TRBV11-2 and TRBJ2-1): EAGVAQSPRYKIIEKRQSVAFWCNPISGHATLYWYQQILGQGPKLLIQFQNNGVVDDSQLPKDRFSAERLKGVDSTLKIQPAKLEDSAVYLCASTTDVYNEQFFGPGTRLTVL.

This sequence joins TRBV10-3 and TRBJ2-7; D unclear. This CDR3 is built from 12 residues. Germline V lookup: CDR1 ENHRY, CDR2 SYGVKD. The germline V and J ends were trimmed by 3 bases and 4 bases, with 7 bases remaining between them. The CDR3 spells CAISDVWYEQYF. DNA of the CDR3: TGTGCCATCAGTGACGTTTGGTACGAGCAGTACTTC.

In its sample, this clonotype was seen a few times. The chain is built from TRBV6-1 and TRBJ2-3; D assignment may be TRBD1 or TRBD2 (6 bases each). The CDR3 runs 15 residues. Looked up from germline, CDR1 is MNHNS and CDR2 is SASEGT. The V and J ends lost 3 bases and 5 bases respectively, with 15 bases between them. The chain's CDR3 is CASSDGGHQGDTQYF. Written as DNA, the CDR3 is TGTGCCAGCAGTGACGGGGGCCACCAAGGAGATACGCAGTATTTT.

The J gene is TRBJ2-7, the V gene TRBV6-5; 11 positions agree with TRBD2. Germline V gives CDR1 MNHEY, CDR2 SVGAGI. V was clipped by 5 bases and J by 0 bases; unmatched bases: 0. This CDR3 has 14 amino acids. The CDR3, as DNA: TGTGCCAGCAGTACTAGCGGGGGCTCCTACGAGCAGTACTTC. Translating it yields CASSTSGGSYEQYF.

This clonotype was seen more than once but under ten times. The chain has TRBV9 and TRBJ2-2, with D tentatively TRBD2 (5 bases). The ends were cut back, 0 bases at V and 10 bases at J, with 7 bases in the middle. The CDR3 runs to 12 residues. Germline V CDR1 and CDR2: SGDLS, YYNGEE. The CDR3 DNA reads TGTGCCAGCAGCGTAGGAGGGTTGGAGCTGTTTTTT. Translation: CASSVGGLELFF.